This TCR beta chain was obtained from a study of blood T cell repertoires in COVID-19. Produced via immunoSEQ multiplex PCR; TCRdb's table is partial and in-frame only. The data contain 87,000 or so clones, more than 75% of them singletons. The V gene's germline CDR1 is MNHEY and CDR2 SVGAGI. The CDR3 runs 15 residues. The trim removed 0 bases at V and 7 bases at J, leaving 3 bases unmatched. The sample comprised peripheral blood. V is TRBV6-5 and J is TRBJ1-6; 7 nucleotides match TRBD1. The receptor's source is a human donor with acute or convalescent COVID-19. The donor label of this sample is uncertain. This chain's CDR3 is CASSYSGQDNSPLHF. The CDR3, as DNA: TGTGCCAGCAGTTACTCCGGACAGGACAATTCACCCCTCCACTTT.